The present entry profiles one TCR beta chain with its context. There is no known antigen for this receptor. This sample is part of a study of monozygotic twins with inflammatory bowel disease (dated by TCRdb to between 2018 and 2021). Broadly, across the study: The full study comprised some 30 monozygotic twin pairs: nine German pairs (four IBD-concordant, five IBD-discordant) and 19 IBD-discordant Danish pairs. The search for disease-associated traits relied mainly on comparing, within discordant pairs, IBD patients with their genetically identical healthy co-twins. Each individual had, on average, about 151 000 unique TCRalpha sequences and 181 000 unique TCRbeta sequences available for analysis.

Receptor libraries were prepared by 5' RACE. Preparation of each TCR library used 3,000 to 3,500 ng of total RNA. cDNA was synthesized with SMARTScribe reverse transcriptase in eight separate reactions per sample. During cDNA synthesis, template switching introduced unique molecular identifiers that contained a 6-nucleotide sample barcode. Two nested PCRs of approximately 16 and 10 cycles amplified the TCRalpha and TCRbeta cDNA, and bead purification followed each PCR. Before amplification, the cDNA was treated with uracil DNA-glycosylase and purified using the QIAquick PCR purification kit. The second PCR was the step at which Illumina TruSeq-compatible adapters and sample-specific barcodes were added. TapeStation and Qubit were used to check library quality and concentration, and around 5.2 ng of each library went into the pool. The pooled libraries were sequenced with 2 x 100 bp reads and custom sequencing primers on an Illumina HiSeq2500 single-index Rapid Run. Under the source paper's analysis protocol: MiGEC version 1.2.6 was used for UMI-based consensus assembly to correct PCR and sequencing errors. MiXCR version 2.1.1 was used for V(D)J alignment, clonotype assembly and CDR3 extraction. To normalise gene usage, clonotype sharing and MAIT/NKT TCR abundance, the top 1000, 10 000 and 20 000 clonotypes in each sample were analysed. After downsampling to 27 000 UMIs, diversity was calculated as the inverse Simpson index using the vegan R package. Paired Mann-Whitney U tests on discordant twin pairs were used, with Benjamini-Hochberg multiple-testing correction. TCRdb reanalyzed the reads, keeping one entry per CDR3 protein sequence and omitting DNA. TCRdb, not the original authors, processed these V and J calls. This sample's table lists approximately 210,000 distinct CDR3 sequences. Jointly, the top ten make up approximately 7.7% of the sample.

From each donor, an approximately 2.5 ml peripheral blood sample was collected into PAXgene tubes and kept at -80 degrees C. Total RNA was isolated from whole blood with the PAXgene blood miRNA kit on an automated QIAcube, without T cell sorting. Peripheral blood from monozygotic twin pairs who were concordant or discordant for inflammatory bowel disease underwent deep TCRalpha and TCRbeta repertoire profiling using unique molecular barcoding. For every twin pair, smoking habits were documented, and each individual was categorised as a current, former or never smoker. The investigation overall reported the following: Fewer clonotypes were shared with other individuals by IBD patients than by healthy twins, most markedly in patients showing signs of disease activity. Repertoire similarity did not differ between concordant and discordant twins, which could be due to limited statistical power. No single strong signal or clonotype linked to IBD turned up in the results, so the idea that one exists was not supported. A decrease in TCRbeta repertoire diversity, as measured by inverse Simpson index, was observed in IBD patients compared with their healthy co-twins. Distinction between different T cell subtypes could not be achieved in the analysis. Because patients were on differing immunosuppressive treatments, the repertoires may have picked up extra background noise and inter-individual variability.

Including the terminal cysteine and phenylalanine, the CDR3 comprises 11 residues. No DNA appears here. The germline V gene (reference sequence) provides CDR1 MNHNY and CDR2 SVGAGI. Input material: blood. Here the chain combines TRBV6-6 and TRBJ1-4. This sequence originates from a human donor with ulcerative colitis or Crohn's disease, or a healthy co-twin of an affected twin (not recorded which). The CDR3: CASSLSEKLFF.